The rows below give T cell receptor beta chains drawn from one sample of a study of blood T cell repertoires in COVID-19. Method: immunoSEQ multiplex PCR; TCRdb's copy keeps in-frame clones and lacks some. The sample lists over 200,000 clones; around 85% were seen once. Sample: PBMCs or T cells enriched from blood (not recorded which). The receptors were gathered from a woman between 45 and 65 years old in a cohort exposed to, infected with or recovered from COVID-19 (not recorded which). The CDR3 runs from the conserved cysteine through the conserved F or W. The D gene is left open where the match is weak. Where a row states a size, it is once, few, many or the class of an expanded clone; other rows omit it.

D gene,clone size,J gene,V gene,CDR3 protein,CDR3 DNA
NA,NA,TRBJ2-3,TRBV27,CATRGFKTGNTDTQYF,TGTGCCACCCGGGGGTTTAAGACAGGGAACACAGATACGCAGTATTTT
NA,NA,TRBJ1-5,TRBV28,CASRFGGRENQPQHF,TGTGCCAGCAGATTTGGTGGCAGGGAAAATCAGCCCCAGCATTTT
NA,NA,TRBJ1-1,TRBV7-9,CASSPSRGVTEAFF,TGTGCCAGCAGCCCGAGTAGGGGTGTCACTGAAGCTTTCTTT
NA,NA,TRBJ1-1,TRBV4-1,CASSHPLGQPNTEAFF,TGCGCCAGCAGCCATCCCCTTGGACAGCCGAACACTGAAGCTTTCTTT
TRBD1,NA,TRBJ1-2,TRBV28,CASSSTGVGGGYTF,TGTGCCAGCAGTTCGACAGGGGTAGGGGGAGGCTACACCTTC
NA,NA,TRBJ2-7,TRBV9,CASSVGTTSEFEQYF,TGTGCCAGCAGCGTAGGAACTACCAGTGAGTTCGAGCAGTACTTC
NA,NA,TRBJ2-3,TRBV6-5,CASSYERHRDTQYF,TGTGCCAGCAGTTACGAGCGCCATAGGGATACGCAGTATTTT
TRBD1,once,TRBJ1-5,TRBV19,CASSIPGTGDNQPQHF,TGTGCCAGTAGTATACCCGGGACAGGGGACAATCAGCCCCAGCATTTT
NA,NA,TRBJ1-1,TRBV10-3,CALAGQPNTEAFF,TGTGCCCTCGCAGGACAGCCGAACACTGAAGCTTTCTTT
TRBD1,once,TRBJ1-2,TRBV5-1,CASSDVSGTGYFGYTF,TGCGCCAGCAGCGACGTATCCGGGACAGGGTATTTCGGCTACACCTTC
NA,NA,TRBJ2-1,TRBV12-5,CASGLSGLTNEQFF,TGTGCTAGTGGTTTAAGCGGGTTAACGAATGAGCAGTTCTTC
NA,NA,TRBJ1-1,TRBV9,CASSEGVGFF,TGTGCCAGCAGTGAAGGGGTAGGTTTCTTT
NA,NA,TRBJ2-3,TRBV11-3,CASSLLAVLLTDTQYF,TGTGCCAGCAGCTTATTGGCTGTCCTCCTCACAGATACGCAGTATTTT
NA,once,TRBJ2-3,TRBV5-8,CASSHLWDTQYF,TGTGCCAGCAGCCACCTATGGGATACGCAGTATTTT
TRBD2,NA,TRBJ2-3,TRBV4-1,CASSQDMRTSWDTQYF,TGCGCCAGCAGCCAAGACATGAGGACTAGCTGGGATACGCAGTATTTT
NA,NA,TRBJ1-1,TRBV27,CASSLMGGNTEAFF,TGTGCCAGCAGTCTGATGGGGGGGAACACTGAAGCTTTCTTT
NA,NA,TRBJ1-2,TRBV27,CASSLRGSPIYGYTF,TGTGCCAGCAGTTTAAGGGGGTCCCCAATCTATGGCTACACCTTC
TRBD2,NA,TRBJ2-3,TRBV30,CAWSVQRGGGDTQYF,TGTGCCTGGAGTGTTCAGCGGGGGGGCGGAGATACGCAGTATTTT
NA,NA,TRBJ2-3,TRBV6-2/TRBV6-3,CASSHKGPIGTQYF,TGTGCCAGCAGCCACAAGGGGCCGATAGGTACGCAGTATTTT
TRBD1,NA,TRBJ1-2,TRBV28,CASSPPGQGSGGYTF,TGTGCCAGCAGCCCCCCGGGACAGGGGTCAGGGGGCTACACCTTC
TRBD2,once,TRBJ2-3,TRBV9,CASSPRVGGSTDTQYF,TGTGCCAGCAGCCCGAGGGTCGGGGGGAGCACAGATACGCAGTATTTT
TRBD1,NA,TRBJ2-3,TRBV15,CATSISYPGTGATDTQYF,TGTGCCACCAGCATTTCCTATCCCGGGACAGGGGCCACAGATACGCAGTATTTT
TRBD2,NA,TRBJ2-1,TRBV7-9,CASRATSGGSNEQFF,TGTGCCAGCAGAGCGACTAGCGGGGGTAGCAATGAGCAGTTCTTC
NA,NA,TRBJ1-2,TRBV7-9,CASIGGGPYGYTF,TGTGCCAGCATCGGGGGGGGACCTTATGGCTACACCTTC
NA,NA,TRBJ2-1,TRBV20-1,CSAEGFNEQFF,TGCAGTGCGGAGGGGTTCAATGAGCAGTTCTTC
NA,NA,TRBJ1-2,TRBV24-1,CATSDSRSPNYGYTF,TGTGCCACCAGTGATTCGAGAAGTCCCAACTATGGCTACACCTTC
NA,NA,TRBJ2-6,TRBV7-2,CASAASPGANVLTF,TGTGCCAGCGCGGCGTCACCTGGGGCCAACGTCCTGACTTTC
TRBD1,NA,TRBJ1-1,TRBV5-1,CASKLSRGQGGTEAFF,TGCGCCAGCAAGTTATCTCGAGGCCAGGGGGGCACTGAAGCTTTCTTT
NA,NA,TRBJ1-2,TRBV7-2,CASSFSTDNYGYTF,TGTGCCAGCAGCTTTTCGACAGATAACTATGGCTACACCTTC
NA,NA,TRBJ2-7,TRBV6-5,CASNGGGQPYEQYF,TGTGCCAGCAATGGGGGGGGACAACCCTACGAGCAGTACTTC
NA,NA,TRBJ1-2,TRBV10-1,CASSESGAYYGYTF,TGCGCCAGCAGTGAGTCTGGAGCCTACTATGGCTACACCTTC
NA,NA,TRBJ1-2,TRBV19,CASGQRHMDYGYTF,TGTGCCAGTGGACAGAGACACATGGACTATGGCTACACCTTC
TRBD1,NA,TRBJ1-6,TRBV29-1,CSVKRDSSYNSPLHF,TGCAGCGTCAAACGGGACAGCTCCTATAATTCACCCCTCCACTTT
NA,NA,TRBJ2-7,TRBV6-2/TRBV6-3,CASSFRQTPYEQYF,TGTGCCAGCAGTTTCCGACAGACCCCCTACGAGCAGTACTTC
TRBD1,NA,TRBJ1-4,TRBV5-1,CASSPGTGAWGTNEKLFF,TGCGCCAGCAGCCCCGGGACAGGGGCATGGGGAACTAATGAAAAACTGTTTTTT
NA,NA,TRBJ2-3,TRBV9,CASRGGGIRDTQYF,TGTGCCAGCAGAGGGGGCGGGATTAGGGATACGCAGTATTTT
NA,once,TRBJ2-7,TRBV5-5,CASSVARSDSYEQYF,TGTGCCAGCAGCGTTGCCAGGTCAGACTCCTACGAGCAGTACTTC
TRBD2,NA,TRBJ2-3,TRBV19,CASSIEYSGGQVF,TGTGCCAGTAGTATAGAGTATAGCGGGGGTCAAGTATTT
NA,NA,TRBJ1-5,TRBV7-9,CASSLTRGQPQHF,TGTGCCAGCAGCTTAACCAGAGGTCAGCCCCAGCATTTT
TRBD2,NA,TRBJ2-7,TRBV27,CASRPETGTSRMAGLYEQYF,TGTGCCAGCAGACCTGAGACCGGGACTAGCAGGATGGCGGGACTCTACGAGCAGTACTTC
NA,NA,TRBJ2-3,TRBV27,CASSARQSSSSTDTQYF,TGTGCCAGCAGTGCCCGACAGAGCTCCTCTAGCACAGATACGCAGTATTTT
TRBD1,NA,TRBJ2-2,TRBV7-3,CASSSDQGAAGELFF,TGTGCCAGCAGTTCAGACCAGGGGGCCGCCGGGGAGCTGTTTTTT
NA,NA,TRBJ2-7,TRBV12-2,CASRFGPKGQKHSYEQYF,TGTGCAAGTCGCTTTGGGCCGAAGGGGCAGAAGCACTCCTACGAGCAGTACTTC
NA,once,TRBJ2-7,TRBV5-6,CASSLDTLSYEQYF,TGTGCCAGCAGCTTGGACACCCTCTCCTACGAGCAGTACTTC